This TCR beta chain derives from a study of spatial heterogeneity in lung cancer. At the level of the study: Every unique TCR and UMI combination, on average, appeared more than ten times in raw reads.

Time point specified: blood at routine non-recurrence follow-up after resection. Notes on the study in general: There were more appearances of ubiquitous expanded tumor TCRs in blood at resection than at follow-up.

This clonotype was found many times. What it binds is not known. One entry per CDR3 protein, called by TCRdb with MiXCR from the 5' RACE reads. Of approximately 20,000 distinct CDR3 sequences listed, about 9% are singletons. The TCR originated in a female donor with early-stage non-small cell lung cancer. Material: PBMCs, obtained at follow-up.

The CDR3 region has the DNA TGTGCCAGCTCACCACGGGCAGCTCAGGATGGCTACACCTTC. Translated: CASSPRAAQDGYTF. The chain has TRBV18 and TRBJ1-2; no clear D. The CDR3 covers 14 residues. V was pared by 1 base and J by 6 bases, with 12 bases between. Germline CDR1 and CDR2: KGHSH and LQKENI.